The rows below give T cell receptor beta chains drawn from one sample of a study of T cell responses to AZD1222 COVID-19 vaccine. The table came from immunoSEQ multiplex PCR; TCRdb's copy has only in-frame clones and leaves some out. The repertoire has more than 110,000 clones, around 88% of them found once; the top ten carry 3% to 4.5%. The sample was peripheral blood, taken on day 0 of AZD1222 vaccination. The receptors shown here come from an adult in good health. CDR3s include the opening cysteine and the closing phenylalanine or tryptophan. A D gene is named only where the DNA matches it firmly. A row's size may be missing; if present it is once, few, many or a size class.

V gene: TRBV9; clone size: NA; D gene: NA; J gene: TRBJ1-5; CDR3 protein: CASSVGPGAYSNQPQHF; CDR3 DNA: TGTGCCAGCAGCGTAGGTCCAGGGGCCTATAGCAATCAGCCCCAGCATTTT
V gene: TRBV9; clone size: NA; D gene: NA; J gene: TRBJ2-3; CDR3 protein: CASSAFDRAASDTQYF; CDR3 DNA: TGTGCCAGCAGCGCGTTCGACAGAGCGGCCTCAGATACGCAGTATTTT
V gene: TRBV30; clone size: NA; D gene: NA; J gene: TRBJ2-1; CDR3 protein: CAWSKGTSSYNEQFF; CDR3 DNA: TGTGCCTGGAGTAAAGGGACCAGCTCCTACAATGAGCAGTTCTTC
V gene: TRBV12-2; clone size: NA; D gene: NA; J gene: TRBJ1-4; CDR3 protein: CASRLKPTREREEGEKLFF; CDR3 DNA: TGTGCAAGTCGTCTTAAACCTACTAGAGAGAGGGAAGAAGGTGAAAAACTGTTTTTT
V gene: TRBV12-5; clone size: NA; D gene: NA; J gene: TRBJ2-7; CDR3 protein: CASATVEGSEQYF; CDR3 DNA: TGTGCTAGTGCCACCGTCGAGGGGAGCGAGCAGTACTTC
V gene: TRBV18; clone size: NA; D gene: NA; J gene: TRBJ1-3; CDR3 protein: CASSPDRVTSGNTIYF; CDR3 DNA: TGTGCCAGCTCACCAGACCGGGTGACCTCTGGAAACACCATATATTTT
V gene: TRBV4-3; clone size: NA; D gene: NA; J gene: TRBJ1-2; CDR3 protein: CASSQGRGGDYGYTF; CDR3 DNA: TGCGCCAGCAGCCAAGGGAGGGGCGGTGACTATGGCTACACCTTC
V gene: TRBV9; clone size: NA; D gene: TRBD2; J gene: TRBJ2-5; CDR3 protein: CASSVGGLAGGGVQTQYF; CDR3 DNA: TGTGCCAGCAGCGTAGGGGGATTGGCGGGAGGTGGGGTACAGACCCAGTACTTC
V gene: TRBV2; clone size: NA; D gene: TRBD2; J gene: TRBJ2-1; CDR3 protein: CASTGLGVGDEQFF; CDR3 DNA: TGTGCCAGCACGGGACTAGGGGTGGGAGATGAGCAGTTCTTC
V gene: TRBV9; clone size: NA; D gene: TRBD2; J gene: TRBJ2-1; CDR3 protein: CASSVGTSGSYNEQFF; CDR3 DNA: TGTGCCAGCAGCGTCGGGACTAGCGGGAGTTACAATGAGCAGTTCTTC
V gene: TRBV30; clone size: NA; D gene: NA; J gene: TRBJ2-1; CDR3 protein: CAWSVRSHLERPHVPYNEQFF; CDR3 DNA: TGTGCCTGGAGTGTACGATCCCACCTGGAGCGGCCTCATGTCCCCTACAATGAGCAGTTCTTC
V gene: TRBV28; clone size: NA; D gene: NA; J gene: TRBJ1-3; CDR3 protein: CASSLSGNEFLGRNTIYF; CDR3 DNA: TGTGCCAGCAGTTTATCAGGGAACGAGTTTCTCGGAAGAAACACCATATATTTT
V gene: TRBV9; clone size: NA; D gene: TRBD2; J gene: TRBJ2-7; CDR3 protein: CASSPHQGTTTYEQYF; CDR3 DNA: TGTGCCAGCAGCCCCCATCAAGGGACTACCACCTACGAGCAGTACTTC
V gene: TRBV18; clone size: NA; D gene: NA; J gene: TRBJ2-5; CDR3 protein: CASSPLSGPIQETQYF; CDR3 DNA: TGTGCCAGCTCACCACTTTCGGGCCCAATTCAAGAGACCCAGTACTTC
V gene: TRBV28; clone size: NA; D gene: TRBD1; J gene: TRBJ2-1; CDR3 protein: CASGGTGKVSFYNEQFF; CDR3 DNA: TGTGCCAGCGGGGGGACAGGGAAAGTTTCCTTCTACAATGAGCAGTTCTTC
V gene: TRBV20-1; clone size: NA; D gene: NA; J gene: TRBJ2-3; CDR3 protein: CSALSTDTQYF; CDR3 DNA: TGCAGTGCTCTTAGCACAGATACGCAGTATTTT
V gene: TRBV7-2; clone size: NA; D gene: NA; J gene: TRBJ1-4; CDR3 protein: CASSSSPPEGVFF; CDR3 DNA: TGTGCCAGCAGCTCATCCCCACCAGAAGGGGTGTTTTTT
V gene: TRBV18; clone size: NA; D gene: NA; J gene: TRBJ1-1; CDR3 protein: CASSPATGTEAFF; CDR3 DNA: TGTGCCAGCTCACCAGCGACAGGAACTGAAGCTTTCTTT
V gene: TRBV7-2; clone size: NA; D gene: TRBD1; J gene: TRBJ1-2; CDR3 protein: CASSTRTGKGYTF; CDR3 DNA: TGTGCCAGCAGCACTCGGACAGGGAAGGGCTACACCTTC
V gene: TRBV5-1; clone size: NA; D gene: NA; J gene: TRBJ1-4; CDR3 protein: CASSSQGADEKLFF; CDR3 DNA: TGCGCCAGCAGCTCTCAAGGGGCGGATGAAAAACTGTTTTTT
V gene: TRBV5-1; clone size: once; D gene: NA; J gene: TRBJ2-1; CDR3 protein: CASSLASGGLQFF; CDR3 DNA: TGCGCCAGCAGCTTGGCTTCCGGGGGTTTGCAGTTCTTC
V gene: TRBV2; clone size: NA; D gene: NA; J gene: TRBJ2-1; CDR3 protein: CASSEFRVNEQFF; CDR3 DNA: TGTGCCAGCAGTGAATTCAGGGTGAATGAGCAGTTCTTC
V gene: TRBV19; clone size: NA; D gene: TRBD1; J gene: TRBJ1-2; CDR3 protein: CASRQGDYGYTF; CDR3 DNA: TGTGCCAGTAGACAGGGGGACTATGGCTACACCTTC
V gene: TRBV5-4; clone size: NA; D gene: TRBD1; J gene: TRBJ2-6; CDR3 protein: CASSLDRGSLRSGANVLTF; CDR3 DNA: TGTGCCAGCAGCTTGGACAGGGGGAGTCTTCGCTCTGGGGCCAACGTCCTGACTTTC
V gene: TRBV19; clone size: NA; D gene: NA; J gene: TRBJ1-2; CDR3 protein: CASSPDANYGYTF; CDR3 DNA: TGTGCCAGTAGTCCGGATGCTAACTATGGCTACACCTTC
V gene: TRBV4-3; clone size: NA; D gene: TRBD1; J gene: TRBJ1-4; CDR3 protein: CASSQGQGVGEKLFF; CDR3 DNA: TGCGCCAGCAGCCAAGGACAGGGGGTGGGAGAAAAACTGTTTTTT
V gene: TRBV23-1; clone size: NA; D gene: NA; J gene: TRBJ2-5; CDR3 protein: CASSTGTPPETQYF; CDR3 DNA: TGCGCCAGCAGTACAGGGACCCCTCCAGAGACCCAGTACTTC
V gene: TRBV19; clone size: NA; D gene: TRBD2; J gene: TRBJ2-3; CDR3 protein: CASSIGLAGVDTQYF; CDR3 DNA: TGTGCCAGTAGTATAGGACTAGCGGGAGTGGATACGCAGTATTTT
V gene: TRBV27; clone size: NA; D gene: TRBD1; J gene: TRBJ1-6; CDR3 protein: CASLPQGDRGSPLHF; CDR3 DNA: TGTGCCAGCCTACCCCAGGGGGACAGGGGATCACCCCTCCACTTT
V gene: TRBV7-2; clone size: NA; D gene: NA; J gene: TRBJ1-1; CDR3 protein: CASSLEGDTEAFF; CDR3 DNA: TGTGCCAGCAGCTTAGAGGGGGACACTGAAGCTTTCTTT
V gene: TRBV2; clone size: NA; D gene: NA; J gene: TRBJ2-1; CDR3 protein: CATGTTATEQFF; CDR3 DNA: TGTGCCACCGGGACAACCGCTACGGAGCAGTTCTTC
V gene: TRBV5-1; clone size: NA; D gene: TRBD2; J gene: TRBJ2-3; CDR3 protein: CASSLIAGVTDTQYF; CDR3 DNA: TGCGCCAGCAGCTTGATTGCGGGAGTCACAGATACGCAGTATTTT
V gene: TRBV27; clone size: NA; D gene: TRBD2; J gene: TRBJ2-1; CDR3 protein: CASSFQPAGDNEQFF; CDR3 DNA: TGTGCCAGCAGTTTCCAGCCTGCGGGAGACAATGAGCAGTTCTTC
V gene: TRBV9; clone size: NA; D gene: TRBD2; J gene: TRBJ2-1; CDR3 protein: CASNPGLADYNEQFF; CDR3 DNA: TGTGCCAGCAACCCAGGACTAGCGGACTACAATGAGCAGTTCTTC
V gene: TRBV6-6; clone size: NA; D gene: TRBD1; J gene: TRBJ1-6; CDR3 protein: CASTTQGAWGSPLHF; CDR3 DNA: TGTGCCAGCACTACACAGGGGGCTTGGGGTTCACCCCTCCACTTT
V gene: TRBV4-1; clone size: NA; D gene: TRBD1; J gene: TRBJ1-1; CDR3 protein: CASSQGQGAANTEAFF; CDR3 DNA: TGCGCCAGCAGCCAAGGACAGGGGGCTGCGAACACTGAAGCTTTCTTT
V gene: TRBV6-6; clone size: NA; D gene: TRBD2; J gene: TRBJ2-7; CDR3 protein: CASTGLAGIPHEQYF; CDR3 DNA: TGTGCCAGCACGGGACTAGCGGGAATTCCCCACGAGCAGTACTTC
V gene: TRBV5-4; clone size: NA; D gene: NA; J gene: TRBJ1-3; CDR3 protein: CASSSTNSGNTIYF; CDR3 DNA: TGTGCCAGCAGCTCAACGAACTCTGGAAACACCATATATTTT
V gene: TRBV19; clone size: NA; D gene: TRBD1; J gene: TRBJ1-2; CDR3 protein: CASSSPGGAGIYGYTF; CDR3 DNA: TGTGCCAGTAGCTCCCCAGGGGGCGCAGGCATCTATGGCTACACCTTC
V gene: TRBV19; clone size: NA; D gene: NA; J gene: TRBJ2-2; CDR3 protein: CASSIETGELFF; CDR3 DNA: TGTGCCAGTAGTATAGAAACCGGGGAGCTGTTTTTT
V gene: TRBV29-1; clone size: NA; D gene: NA; J gene: TRBJ2-3; CDR3 protein: CSVEYSHTDTQYF; CDR3 DNA: TGCAGCGTTGAGTACTCCCACACAGATACGCAGTATTTT
V gene: TRBV5-1; clone size: NA; D gene: TRBD1; J gene: TRBJ1-4; CDR3 protein: CASSLQGNEKLFF; CDR3 DNA: TGCGCCAGCAGCTTACAGGGGAACGAAAAACTGTTTTTT
V gene: TRBV20-1; clone size: NA; D gene: NA; J gene: TRBJ2-7; CDR3 protein: CSASPTYEQYF; CDR3 DNA: TGCAGTGCTAGTCCGACCTACGAGCAGTACTTC
V gene: TRBV28; clone size: NA; D gene: NA; J gene: TRBJ2-2; CDR3 protein: CASSTENANTGELFF; CDR3 DNA: TGTGCCAGCTCGACGGAAAACGCGAACACCGGGGAGCTGTTTTTT
V gene: TRBV4-2; clone size: NA; D gene: TRBD1; J gene: TRBJ1-2; CDR3 protein: CASSQDSSGGRNYGYTF; CDR3 DNA: TGTGCCAGCAGCCAAGATAGCTCAGGGGGACGAAACTATGGCTACACCTTC
V gene: TRBV6-5; clone size: NA; D gene: TRBD2; J gene: TRBJ2-3; CDR3 protein: CASPQREKADTQYF; CDR3 DNA: TGTGCCAGCCCCCAGCGGGAGAAGGCAGATACGCAGTATTTT
V gene: TRBV11-2; clone size: NA; D gene: NA; J gene: TRBJ2-1; CDR3 protein: CASSLITSYNEQFF; CDR3 DNA: TGTGCCAGCAGCTTGATTACCTCCTACAATGAGCAGTTCTTC
V gene: TRBV28; clone size: NA; D gene: NA; J gene: TRBJ1-1; CDR3 protein: CASSSEINTEAFF; CDR3 DNA: TGTGCCAGCAGTTCGGAGATTAACACTGAAGCTTTCTTT
V gene: TRBV19; clone size: NA; D gene: NA; J gene: TRBJ1-2; CDR3 protein: CASSADISSDYGYTF; CDR3 DNA: TGTGCCAGTAGTGCCGACATCTCCTCCGACTATGGCTACACCTTC
V gene: TRBV28; clone size: NA; D gene: NA; J gene: TRBJ1-5; CDR3 protein: CASSFRQPQHF; CDR3 DNA: TGTGCCAGCAGTTTCCGACAGCCCCAGCATTTT
V gene: TRBV3-1/TRBV3-2; clone size: few; D gene: NA; J gene: TRBJ2-3; CDR3 protein: CASSQGRVSTDTQYF; CDR3 DNA: TGTGCCAGCAGCCAAGGACGGGTCAGCACAGATACGCAGTATTTT
V gene: TRBV28; clone size: NA; D gene: NA; J gene: TRBJ2-7; CDR3 protein: CASSGGRPFPYF; CDR3 DNA: TGTGCCAGCAGCGGGGGCAGGCCCTTCCCGTACTTC
V gene: TRBV7-8; clone size: NA; D gene: NA; J gene: TRBJ1-2; CDR3 protein: CASSSLTGTPANYGYTF; CDR3 DNA: TGTGCCAGCAGCTCGCTGACAGGAACTCCCGCTAACTATGGCTACACCTTC
V gene: TRBV4-2; clone size: few; D gene: TRBD2; J gene: TRBJ2-7; CDR3 protein: CASSQFGTSGSYEQYF; CDR3 DNA: TGTGCCAGCAGCCAATTCGGGACTAGCGGGTCCTACGAGCAGTACTTC
V gene: TRBV12-3/TRBV12-4; clone size: NA; D gene: NA; J gene: TRBJ1-5; CDR3 protein: CASRLGGHQPQHF; CDR3 DNA: TGTGCCAGCAGGTTGGGGGGACATCAGCCCCAGCATTTT
V gene: TRBV5-4; clone size: NA; D gene: NA; J gene: TRBJ1-2; CDR3 protein: CASSFEQTNYGYTF; CDR3 DNA: TGTGCCAGCAGCTTTGAACAGACAAACTATGGCTACACCTTC
V gene: TRBV28; clone size: NA; D gene: NA; J gene: TRBJ2-6; CDR3 protein: CASSLLGSSGANVLTF; CDR3 DNA: TGTGCCAGCAGCCTTTTAGGCTCCTCTGGGGCCAACGTCCTGACTTTC
V gene: TRBV27; clone size: NA; D gene: NA; J gene: TRBJ1-3; CDR3 protein: CASSLGGFAGNTIYF; CDR3 DNA: TGTGCCAGCAGTTTAGGGGGCTTTGCTGGAAACACCATATATTTT
V gene: TRBV7-6; clone size: NA; D gene: NA; J gene: TRBJ1-4; CDR3 protein: CASSRFRAGKEKLFF; CDR3 DNA: TGTGCCAGCAGCCGCTTCCGGGCAGGGAAGGAAAAACTGTTTTTT